Each of the 28 T cell receptor beta chains below was sequenced from the same sample in a study of cytomegalovirus exposure and HLA in healthy donors. PCR used 60 Vbeta primers and 13 Jbeta primers. TCRdb's table, derived via immunoSEQ multiplex PCR, lists solely in-frame clones and lacks some. The data show some 150,000 clones, around 79% seen once. Sequencing was done on a sample of PBMCs. The source of these receptors is a man aged 40-55 years in good health and CMV-seronegative.

The chain recombines TRBV9 with TRBJ2-5; 7 bases line up with TRBD2. The CDR3 totals 15 residues. The junction had 8 bases not matched to a gene; V was cut back by 3 bases and J by 3 bases. Germline CDR1 SGDLS, CDR2 YYNGEE. The CDR3 DNA is TGTGCCAGCAGCGGGGGAGGGTCAGAAAAAGAGACCCAGTACTTC. Translated: CASSGGGSEKETQYF. Using reference TRBV9 and TRBJ2-5 for the parts outside the CDR3, the full variable domain is DSGVTQTPKHLITATGQRVTLRCSPRSGDLSVYWYQQSLDQGLQFLIQYYNGEERAKGNILERFSAQQFPDLHSELNLSSLELGDSALYFCASSGGGSEKETQYFGPGTRLLVL.

This clone has only one observation. The V call is TRBV23-1, the J call TRBJ1-5, with a possible D match to TRBD1 (6 bases). TRBV23-1 is an open reading frame whose function is uncertain. Trimming took 4 bases from V and 0 from J, leaving 19 bases between them. This CDR3 has 18 residues. CDR3 protein: CASSPLGQNPYSNQPQHF. In DNA form, the CDR3 reads TGCGCCAGCAGTCCGTTAGGACAGAACCCCTATAGCAATCAGCCCCAGCATTTT.

The rearrangement joins TRBV5-1 to TRBJ2-3; D uncertain. The V gene's germline CDR1 is SGHRS and CDR2 YFSETQ. V shed 3 bases and J shed 0 bases, with 14 bases lying between them. The CDR3 length is 16 residues. As DNA, the CDR3 is TGCGCCAGCAGCTCGGCACAGATTACTAGCACAGATACGCAGTATTTT. Its protein product is CASSSAQITSTDTQYF.

V gene TRBV14 combines with J gene TRBJ2-7; D is possibly TRBD2 (6 bases). The CDR3 consists of 15 residues. The germline V gene encodes CDR1 SGHDN and CDR2 FVKESK. V was trimmed by 2 bases and J by 3 bases, leaving 14 bases between them. The CDR3 nucleotides read TGTGCCAGCAGCCAAATAGCGGTCGGGAGCTACGAGCAGTACTTC. The encoded protein is CASSQIAVGSYEQYF.

This chain links TRBV5-6 with TRBJ1-1, with D possibly TRBD1 on 5 matching bases. The germline V gene encodes CDR1 SGHDT and CDR2 YYEEEE. The CDR3 has 14 amino acids. V was cut by 0 bases and J by 4 bases, with 10 bases left in between. The chain's CDR3 is CASSLGVGATEAFF. The CDR3 nucleotides read TGTGCCAGCAGCTTGGGGGTTGGGGCCACTGAAGCTTTCTTT.

The J gene is TRBJ2-2, the V gene TRBV5-5; weak D call: TRBD2 (6 bases). This CDR3 has 15 residues. Trimming cost V 5 bases and J 5 bases, with 16 bases left between them. Germline V CDR1 and CDR2: SGHKS, YYEKEE (reference sequence). CDR3 DNA: TGTGCCAGCAGGGGACTTGGAGGCAGAACCGGGGAGCTGTTTTTT. Translating gives CASRGLGGRTGELFF. Based on the CDR3 plus reference TRBV5-5 and TRBJ2-2, the full variable domain is DAGVTQSPTHLIKTRGQQVTLRCSPISGHKSVSWYQQVLGQGPQFIFQYYEKEERGRGNFPDRFSARQFPNYSSELNVNALLLGDSALYLCASRGLGGRTGELFFGEGSRLTVL.

The table lists this clone with a count of one. The rearrangement uses TRBV4-1 and TRBJ1-6, with 10 bases aligning to TRBD1. J gave up 9 bases and V 1 base, and 6 bases lay outside the gene matches. Germline lookup yields CDR1 MGHRA and CDR2 YSYEKL. CDR3 size: 16 residues. CDR3 region: CASSQAGTGVPSPLHF. CDR3 DNA sequence: TGCGCCAGCAGCCAAGCCGGGACAGGGGTACCTTCACCCCTCCACTTT.

The chain is built from TRBV7-3 and TRBJ1-2, with unresolved D. V lost 4 bases and J lost 5, with 11 bases in between. The CDR3 length is 13 residues. Per the germline V gene, CDR1 is SGHTA and CDR2 is FQGTGA. The CDR3 protein is CASSSGSGYGYTF. The CDR3 coding sequence is TGTGCCAGCAGCTCCGGGTCGGGATATGGCTACACCTTC. Looking up the rest from reference TRBV7-3 and TRBJ1-2 gives the full variable domain: GAGVSQTPSNKVTEKGKYVELRCDPISGHTALYWYRQSLGQGPEFLIYFQGTGAADDSGLPNDRFFAVRPEGSVSTLKIQRTERGDSAVYLCASSSGSGYGYTFGSGTRLTVV.

This clone has just a few counts. An end of the junction differs from the germline gene, which may be a read error. Other DNA sequences of this sample code for an identical CDR3. The rearrangement joins TRBV14 to TRBJ2-7; D is possibly TRBD2 (5 bases). Germline V gives CDR1 SGHDN, CDR2 FVKESK. CDR3 size: 14 residues. The CDR3, as DNA: TGTGCCAGCAGCCAAGTGGAGGTATCCTATGAGCAGTACTTC. As protein: CASSQVEVSYEQYF.

This clone was seen a few times. This chain connects TRBV9 to TRBJ2-4; a possible D gene is TRBD1 (5 bases). The CDR3 extends over 13 amino acids. Germline V CDR1 and CDR2: SGDLS, YYNGEE. V lost 3 bases to trimming and J lost 6 bases, with 10 bases between them. The CDR3 region has the DNA TGTGCCAGCAGCGGGGGCATAACAAACATTCAGTACTTC. Residues: CASSGGITNIQYF.

CDR3 DNA sequence: TGCGCCAGCAGTAGAGGACAGGGGGTACAGAACACTGAAGCTTTCTTT. This sequence encodes CASSRGQGVQNTEAFF. J is TRBJ1-1 and V is TRBV5-1; 10 bases align to TRBD1. This CDR3 comprises 16 residues. Germline CDR1 and CDR2: SGHRS and YFSETQ. Germline trimming cut 5 bases from V and 1 base from J; bases unmatched to any gene: 8.

The chain links TRBV7-3 to TRBJ2-7; tentatively, D is TRBD2 (6 bases). This CDR3 has 11 residues. The ends were cut back, 4 bases at V and 9 bases at J, with 10 bases in the middle. Germline V gene data show CDR1 as SGHTA and CDR2 as FQGTGA. CDR3 loop: CASSSGVRQYF. As DNA, the CDR3 is TGTGCCAGCAGCTCGGGGGTCCGGCAGTACTTC.

This clone was seen a single time. The genes are TRBV25-1 and TRBJ1-2; 8 bases are shared with TRBD1. CDR3 size: 15 residues. In germline, CDR1 is MGHDK, CDR2 SYGVNS. Losses at the gene ends were 1 base for V and 7 bases for J; bases not matched to a gene: 8. Written as DNA, the CDR3 is TGTGCCAGCAGTGAATCCCTCCAGGGGGCTAGTGGCTACACCTTC. It is translated as CASSESLQGASGYTF.

This chain links TRBV7-2 with TRBJ2-7, with 7 bases that match TRBD2. Germline-derived CDR1 and CDR2 are SGHTA and FQGNSA. V dropped 0 bases and J dropped 2; count of bases not matched to a gene: 7. The CDR3 is 16 amino acids. The CDR3 sequence is CASSLARSRGTYEQYF. The CDR3, as DNA: TGTGCCAGCAGCTTAGCGCGCTCGCGGGGGACCTACGAGCAGTACTTC.

About this clone: Other DNA sequences in the sample encode the same CDR3. This chain connects TRBV18 to TRBJ1-6; 8 bases map to TRBD1. V shed 6 bases, J shed 5 bases, and the junction held 3 bases outside the gene matches. CDR1 and CDR2 (germline): KGHSH, LQKENI. The CDR3 extends over 14 amino acids. DNA for the CDR3: TGTGCCAGCTCTGGACAGGGCAATAATTCACCCCTCCACTTT. Translating it yields CASSGQGNNSPLHF.

This clone has just one count. Other DNA sequences in this sample translate to the same CDR3. The chain is built from TRBV6-6 and TRBJ1-1; D not certain. This CDR3 spans 12 amino acids. Trimming removed 0 bases from V and 6 bases from J, with 5 bases in between. Germline CDR1 is MNHNY and CDR2 is SVGAGI (reference sequence). CDR3 DNA sequence: TGTGCCAGCAGTTACTCTTCCGCTGAAGCTTTCTTT. Its protein product is CASSYSSAEAFF.

The chain links TRBV9 to TRBJ2-7; 7 bases align to TRBD2. The CDR3 sequence is 16 residues long. Germline CDR1 reads SGDLS; CDR2 reads YYNGEE. The trim removed 4 bases at V and 4 bases at J, leaving 14 bases unmatched. CDR3 region: CASSFGSSGSQYEQYF. The CDR3 DNA sequence: TGTGCCAGCAGCTTCGGGTCTAGCGGAAGTCAGTACGAGCAGTACTTC.

The rearrangement links TRBV25-1 to TRBJ2-7; TRBD1 matches at 7 bases. The V and J ends lost 5 bases and 5 bases, in that order; junction bases with no gene match: 12. CDR3 length: 15 amino acids. CDR1 is MGHDK and CDR2 is SYGVNS in the germline V gene. The CDR3, as DNA: TGTGCCAGCAGTCTACGACAGGGTTCCATGGACGAGCAGTACTTC. Encoded protein: CASSLRQGSMDEQYF.

The V and J genes are TRBV29-1 and TRBJ2-7; TRBD1 aligns across 7 bases. With 0 bases clipped from V and 3 bases from J, the junction kept 5 bases outside the gene matches. This CDR3 comprises 14 residues. CDR1 and CDR2 from the germline V gene are SQVTM and ANQGSEA. The CDR3 DNA sequence: TGCAGCGTTGAAGATCGGGACAGAAACTACGAGCAGTACTTC. Its protein is CSVEDRDRNYEQYF.

DNA for the CDR3: TGTGCCAGTAGCCTCCTGACATATCAGCCCCAGCATTTT. Translated: CASSLLTYQPQHF. The chain links TRBV19 to TRBJ1-5; D is uncertain. The germline CDR1 and CDR2 sequences are LNHDA and SQIVND (reference sequence). CDR3 length: 13 amino acids. V was shortened by 6 bases and J by 5 bases, with 11 bases between the two germline ends.

The V call is TRBV11-2, the J call TRBJ1-2; the match to TRBD1 covers 7 bases. The CDR3 is made up of 14 amino acids. Germline V CDR1 and CDR2: SGHAT, FQNNGV. V lost 5 bases and J lost 5; bases outside the gene matches: 8. The CDR3 DNA follows: TGTGCCAGCAGCATGACCGGGACAGCTTATGGCTACACCTTC. This sequence encodes CASSMTGTAYGYTF.

This clone has only a few counts. The chain combines TRBV30 with TRBJ2-3; D might be TRBD2 (5 bases). In germline, CDR1 is GTSNPN, CDR2 SVGIG (reference sequence). With 6 bases removed from V and 3 bases from J, the gap between germline ends came to 10 bases. The CDR3 is 12 residues long. The CDR3 reads CACPAGTDTQYF. The CDR3 bases are TGTGCCTGCCCCGCGGGTACAGATACGCAGTATTTT.

V usage is TRBV7-9 and J usage is TRBJ1-2, with D tentatively TRBD1 (6 bases). Germline V CDR1 and CDR2: SEHNR, FQNEAQ (reference sequence). The V end lost 5 bases, the J end lost 3 bases, and 19 bases lay between the germline ends. The CDR3 loop spans 16 amino acids. The CDR3 bases are TGTGCCAGCAGCGCCCCTGACAGGACGAGGGACTATGGCTACACCTTC. It yields the protein CASSAPDRTRDYGYTF.

V is TRBV7-9 and J is TRBJ2-5, with D perhaps TRBD1 (6 bases). Germline V lookup: CDR1 SEHNR, CDR2 FQNEAQ (reference sequence). There are 15 residues in the CDR3. V lost 1 base to trimming and J lost 5 bases, with 14 bases between them. The CDR3 nucleotides read TGTGCCAGCAGCTTAGGGACAGCCGTTGCGGAGACCCAGTACTTC. It yields the protein CASSLGTAVAETQYF.

To note about this clone: One junction end does not reproduce the germline sequence, and a read error may be involved. This rearrangement joins TRBV2 to TRBJ1-2; 10 bases fit TRBD1. Germline V gives CDR1 SNHLY, CDR2 FYNNEI. The CDR3 is 14 amino acids. CDR3 sequence: CALRTGGFNYGYTF. The CDR3 DNA is TGCGCACTGAGGACAGGGGGTTTTAACTATGGCTACACCTTC.

The chain joins TRBV1 to TRBJ2-7; the table's D gene call, TRBD1, was not cross checked with the DNA. TRBV1 is tagged as a pseudogene. This CDR3 contains 13 residues. The CDR3 loop is CTSSLDRDYEQYF. The CDR3 coding sequence is TGCACCAGCAGCCTTGACAGGGACTACGAGCAGTACTTC.

This rearrangement joins TRBV4-1 to TRBJ1-6, with TRBD1 as a possible D gene (5 bases). This CDR3 is 14 amino acids long. V lost 5 bases and J lost 5, with 10 bases in between. Per the germline V gene, CDR1 is MGHRA and CDR2 is YSYEKL. DNA for the CDR3: TGCGCCAGCAGCACCGGAGGGGATAATTCACCCCTCCACTTT. Protein product: CASSTGGDNSPLHF.

In regard to this clone: Sequence at one end of the junction differs from germline and may be a read error. CDR3 residues: CAWRSWDRGHQNF. CDR3 DNA sequence: TGTGCCTGGAGATCATGGGACAGGGGGCACCAAAACTTC. The chain couples TRBV30 to TRBJ2-7; 12 bases agree with TRBD1. The CDR3 is made up of 13 amino acids. Germline V CDR1 and CDR2: GTSNPN, SVGIG (reference sequence).